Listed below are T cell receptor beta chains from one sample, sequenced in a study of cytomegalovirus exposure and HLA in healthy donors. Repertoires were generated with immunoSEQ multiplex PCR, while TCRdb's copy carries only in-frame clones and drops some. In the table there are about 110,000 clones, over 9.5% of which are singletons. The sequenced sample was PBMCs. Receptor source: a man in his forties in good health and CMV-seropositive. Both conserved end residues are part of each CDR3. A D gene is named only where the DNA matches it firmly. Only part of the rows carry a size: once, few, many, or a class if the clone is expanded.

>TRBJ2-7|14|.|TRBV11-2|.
CASSLGQRAGEQYF
TGTGCCAGCAGCTTAGGTCAGAGGGCGGGAGAGCAGTACTTC
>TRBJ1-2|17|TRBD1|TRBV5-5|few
CASSLDRTGVPTGGYTF
TGTGCCAGCAGCTTGGACAGGACAGGGGTCCCAACGGGCGGCTACACCTTC
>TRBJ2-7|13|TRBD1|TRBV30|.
CAWSVGQGYEQYF
TGTGCCTGGAGTGTAGGACAGGGATACGAGCAGTACTTC
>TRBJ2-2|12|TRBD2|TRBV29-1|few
CSGRGGAGELFF
TGCAGCGGACGGGGGGGGGCCGGGGAGCTGTTTTTT
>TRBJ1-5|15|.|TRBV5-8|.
CASSLGRYSNQPQHF
TGTGCCAGCAGCTTGGGGCGGTATAGCAATCAGCCCCAGCATTTT
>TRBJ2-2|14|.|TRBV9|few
CASSFTNGAGELFF
TGTGCCAGCAGCTTCACTAATGGCGCCGGGGAGCTGTTTTTT
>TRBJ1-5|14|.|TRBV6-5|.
CASSLGDTNQPQHF
TGTGCCAGCAGCCTCGGGGACACCAATCAGCCCCAGCATTTT
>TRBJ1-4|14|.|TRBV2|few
CASSGVRGNEKLFF
TGTGCCAGCAGTGGCGTGAGGGGGAATGAAAAACTGTTTTTT
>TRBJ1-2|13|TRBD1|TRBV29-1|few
CSIRPTGGEGYTF
TGCAGCATTCGACCTACAGGGGGCGAAGGCTACACCTTC
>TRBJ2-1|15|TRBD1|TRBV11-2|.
CASSLGLAGGAGQFF
TGTGCCAGCAGCTTAGGATTGGCAGGGGGCGCTGGGCAGTTCTTC
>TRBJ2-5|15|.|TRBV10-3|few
CAISESASRKETQYF
TGTGCCATCAGTGAGTCGGCTAGCAGGAAAGAGACCCAGTACTTC
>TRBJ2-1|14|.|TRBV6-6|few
CASADGVAYNEQFF
TGTGCCAGCGCCGACGGGGTAGCCTACAATGAGCAGTTCTTC
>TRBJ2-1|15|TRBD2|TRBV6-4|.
CASSSTSGRTDEQFF
TGTGCCAGCAGTTCGACTAGCGGGAGAACCGATGAGCAGTTCTTC
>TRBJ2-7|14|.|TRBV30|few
CAWSGRGGGYEQYF
TGTGCCTGGAGTGGGAGGGGAGGAGGTTACGAGCAGTACTTC
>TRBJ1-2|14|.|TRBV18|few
CASSPPGVIYGYTF
TGTGCCAGCTCACCACCGGGAGTAATCTATGGCTACACCTTC
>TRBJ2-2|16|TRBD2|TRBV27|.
CASSFVGLAATGELFF
TGTGCCAGCAGTTTTGTAGGACTAGCGGCCACCGGGGAGCTGTTTTTT
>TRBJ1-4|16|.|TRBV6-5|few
CASSYSTGTINEKLFF
TGTGCCAGCAGTTACTCGACCGGGACAATAAATGAAAAACTGTTTTTT
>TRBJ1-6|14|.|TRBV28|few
CASSLGHTGETLHF
TGTGCCAGCAGTTTAGGGCATACCGGGGAGACCCTCCACTTT
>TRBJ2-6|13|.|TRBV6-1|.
CASEERGANVLTF
TGTGCCAGCGAGGAGAGGGGGGCCAACGTCCTGACTTTC
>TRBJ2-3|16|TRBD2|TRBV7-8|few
CASSARRSGSRDTQYF
TGTGCCAGCAGCGCCCGGCGAAGCGGGAGCAGAGATACGCAGTATTTT
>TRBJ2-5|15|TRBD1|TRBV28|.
CASSTYRGLEETQYF
TGTGCCAGCAGTACGTACAGGGGATTGGAAGAGACCCAGTACTTC
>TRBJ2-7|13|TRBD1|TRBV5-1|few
CASRPGQGPEQYF
TGCGCCAGCAGGCCGGGACAGGGTCCCGAGCAGTACTTC
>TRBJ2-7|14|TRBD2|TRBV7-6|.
CASSLGMEPGLETF
TGTGCCAGCAGCTTAGGTATGGAACCGGGACTAGAGACCTTC
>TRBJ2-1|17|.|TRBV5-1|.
CASSPDWKVTNYNEQFF
TGCGCCAGCAGCCCAGACTGGAAGGTGACGAACTACAATGAGCAGTTCTTC
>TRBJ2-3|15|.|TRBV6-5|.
CASSYSLDSADTQYF
TGTGCCAGCAGTTACTCCTTAGATAGCGCAGATACGCAGTATTTT
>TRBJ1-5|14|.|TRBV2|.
CASSEEAGVLPQHF
TGTGCCAGCAGTGAAGAGGCCGGGGTATTGCCCCAGCATTTT
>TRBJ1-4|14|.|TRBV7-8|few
CASSLAPAGEKLFF
TGTGCCAGCAGCTTAGCCCCGGCAGGGGAAAAACTGTTTTTT
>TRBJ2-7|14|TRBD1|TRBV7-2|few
CASRPGQSNYEQYF
TGTGCCAGCAGACCGGGACAGTCGAACTACGAGCAGTACTTC
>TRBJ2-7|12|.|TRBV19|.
CASSSLSGEQYF
TGTGCCAGTTCGAGCCTCTCCGGCGAGCAGTACTTC
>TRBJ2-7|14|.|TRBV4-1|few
CASSHRDTNYEQYF
TGCGCCAGCAGCCACCGGGACACAAACTACGAGCAGTACTTC
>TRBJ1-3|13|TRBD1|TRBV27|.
CASRQGAGNTIYF
TGTGCCAGCAGGCAGGGGGCTGGAAACACCATATATTTT
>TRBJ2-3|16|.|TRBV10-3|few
CAISESYGGGTDTQYF
TGTGCCATCAGTGAGTCGTATGGCGGTGGTACAGATACGCAGTATTTT
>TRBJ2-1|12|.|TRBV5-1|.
CASSLVSHEQFF
TGCGCCAGCAGCTTGGTCTCCCATGAGCAGTTCTTC
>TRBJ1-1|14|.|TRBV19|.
CASSIGYPTTEAFF
TGTGCCAGTAGTATAGGGTATCCTACCACTGAAGCTTTCTTT
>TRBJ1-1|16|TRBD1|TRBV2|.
CASRAGTGGLNTEAFF
TGTGCCAGCAGGGCCGGGACAGGGGGCCTGAACACTGAAGCTTTCTTT
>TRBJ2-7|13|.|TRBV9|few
CASSVARGYEQYF
TGTGCCAGCAGCGTAGCTAGGGGCTACGAGCAGTACTTC
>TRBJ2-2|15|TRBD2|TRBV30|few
CAWSELAGHTGELFF
TGTGCCTGGAGTGAGCTAGCGGGCCACACCGGGGAGCTGTTTTTT
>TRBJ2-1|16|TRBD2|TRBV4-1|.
CASSLRTSGSPNEQFF
TGCGCCAGCAGCCTACGGACTAGCGGGAGTCCTAATGAGCAGTTCTTC
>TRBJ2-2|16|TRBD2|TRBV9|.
CASSVGGRENTGELFF
TGTGCCAGCAGCGTTGGCGGGAGAGAGAACACCGGGGAGCTGTTTTTT
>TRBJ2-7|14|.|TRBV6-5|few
CASSWGRDSYEQYF
TGTGCCAGCAGTTGGGGCAGGGACTCCTACGAGCAGTACTTC